These 4 T cell receptor beta chains were all obtained from the same sample, sequenced in a study of beta chain features in type 1 diabetes. The investigators reverse transcribed all of the isolated RNA, so they sequenced expressed TCRB transcripts. Clones were sequenced by immunoSEQ multiplex PCR, and TCRdb holds only the in-frame ones, with some missing. This table has 900,000 or so clones, around a sixth appearing once. The sequenced sample consisted of naive CD4+ T cells from blood. These receptors all come from a woman aged 18 to 35 in good health.

The V gene is TRBV2, the J gene TRBJ1-3; 7 bases fit TRBD1. From germline, CDR1 is SNHLY and CDR2 FYNNEI. The CDR3 spans 14 residues. J was trimmed by 8 bases and V by 0 bases; bases with no gene match: 4. CDR3 nucleotides: TGTGCCAGCAGTGAAGCGAGACAGGGCCACACCATATATTTT. This sequence encodes CASSEARQGHTIYF.

The chain combines TRBV25-1 with TRBJ2-5; D not certain. Near its end, the DNA agrees better with TRBJ2-7, so the J call may be wrong. Germline V lookup: CDR1 MGHDK, CDR2 SYGVNS. The CDR3 extends over 15 amino acids. CDR3 sequence (DNA): TGTGCCAGCAGTGAATGGACGGCAAGCTCCTACGAGCAGTACTTC. This encodes CASSEWTASSYEQYF.

This clone was seen only a few times. The chain uses TRBV19 and TRBJ2-1; D remains unclear. V dropped 4 bases and J dropped 2 bases, with 12 bases sitting between them. This CDR3 region has 15 residues. CDR1 LNHDA and CDR2 SQIVND come from the germline V gene (reference sequence). CDR3 region: CASSTGSSTYNEQFF. CDR3 coding DNA: TGTGCCAGTAGTACCGGGTCCTCAACCTACAATGAGCAGTTCTTC.

The V and J genes are TRBV2 and TRBJ1-1; 7 nucleotides align to TRBD1. The CDR3 is 13 residues long. J was trimmed by 7 bases and V by 6 bases; bases with no gene match: 8. The V gene's germline CDR1 is SNHLY and CDR2 FYNNEI. The CDR3 DNA reads as TGTGCCAGCAGGGAGACAGGGTACGTTGAAGCTTTCTTT. Translated, it gives CASRETGYVEAFF. The whole variable domain, filled in from reference TRBV2 and TRBJ1-1, reads EPEVTQTPSHQVTQMGQEVILRCVPISNHLYFYWYRQILGQKVEFLVSFYNNEISEKSEIFDDQFSVERPDGSNFTLKIRSTKLEDSAMYFCASRETGYVEAFFGQGTRLTVV.